This record covers a single T cell receptor beta chain. TCR beta VDJ and CDR3 profiles were obtained from a genomic DNA template. From the reads, TCRdb called clonotypes with MiXCR, one entry per CDR3 protein. The table has about 170,000 distinct CDR3 sequences, about 45% seen once. This sample was included in a study of CD8+CD57+ T cells in acquired aplastic anemia. Whoever was chosen for sequencing had shown CD8+CD57+ cell expansion by flow cytometry. This CDR3 spans 13 amino acids. CDR1 SEHNR and CDR2 FQNEAQ come from the germline V gene (reference sequence). What was sequenced was sorted CD4+, CD8+, or CD8+CD57+ T cells (not recorded which) from PBMCs. The sequence was obtained from a human donor with aplastic anemia. V and J are TRBV7-9 and TRBJ1-2, with TRBD1 identical over 7 bases. CDR3: CGSSLDRDYGYTF. As DNA, the CDR3 is TGTGGGAGCAGCTTAGACAGGGACTATGGCTACACCTTC.